The TCR beta chain described here comes from a study of CD8+ T cells in alopecia areata. Overall study: Each of the treated patients was given oral tofacitinib, 5 to 10 mg twice daily, for moderate-to-severe alopecia areata.

The sample's treatment: oral pan-JAK inhibitor, 5-10 mg twice daily. RNA, once extracted, was reverse transcribed into cDNA for use as the sequencing template. Sequencing used immunoSEQ multiplex PCR; TCRdb keeps in-frame clones, though not all of them. Here the sample spans about 170,000 clones, roughly 50% being singletons. The germline gives CDR1 MNHEY, CDR2 SVGAGI. There are 15 residues in the CDR3. The ends lost 6 bases at V and 7 bases at J; junction bases unmatched: 11. Points on this clone: What it binds is not known.

Study-level results: Scalp clonality dropped significantly under tofacitinib, as did expanded CD8+ top-100 clones.

This receptor was identified in a human donor with alopecia areata. The gene calls are TRBV6-5 and TRBJ2-5; 10 bases are shared with TRBD1. Sequenced here: CD4+ T cells sorted from blood, sampled around week 55, from a patient treated with tofacitinib. The CDR3 spells CASSRSGTGDGTQYF. The CDR3 DNA reads TGTGCCAGCAGCCGCTCCGGGACAGGGGATGGGACCCAGTACTTC.